The rows below give T cell receptor beta chains drawn from one sample of a study of blood T cell repertoires in COVID-19. Assay used: immunoSEQ multiplex PCR; TCRdb lists only in-frame clones, some missing. The sample yields about 78,000 clones, about 90% seen once. The sample was peripheral blood. Receptors originate from a woman aged 45-65 years in a cohort sampled during active COVID-19. Each CDR3 is given with its conserved first and last residue. Fields, in order: D gene, V gene, clone size, J gene, CDR3 DNA, CDR3 protein. D genes are given only for firm matches. Clone size is shown for a subset of rows, as once, few, many or a class of expanded clone.

d_call: TRBD1
v_call: TRBV4-2
clone_size: .
j_call: TRBJ1-4
cdr3_nt: TGTGCCAGCAGCCAGGAACAAGGGGGCCACTTTGCAACTAATGAAAAACTGTTTTTT
cdr3_aa: CASSQEQGGHFATNEKLFF

d_call: .
v_call: TRBV25-1
clone_size: .
j_call: TRBJ1-3
cdr3_nt: TGTGCCAGCAGTGAATCGGGGTTGGGAAACACCATATATTTT
cdr3_aa: CASSESGLGNTIYF

d_call: TRBD1
v_call: TRBV27
clone_size: .
j_call: TRBJ2-1
cdr3_nt: TGTGCCAGCAGTTTAGAGGGACAGGGAGAGAACAATGAGCAGTTCTTC
cdr3_aa: CASSLEGQGENNEQFF

d_call: TRBD2
v_call: TRBV27
clone_size: .
j_call: TRBJ2-7
cdr3_nt: TGTGCCAGCAGCTCCCTGACAGGCGGACTAGCGGGAGACGAGCAGTACTTC
cdr3_aa: CASSSLTGGLAGDEQYF

d_call: .
v_call: TRBV5-4
clone_size: .
j_call: TRBJ1-2
cdr3_nt: TGTGCCAGCAGCCTCGGGGGGGTCTATGGCTACACCTTC
cdr3_aa: CASSLGGVYGYTF

d_call: TRBD2
v_call: TRBV5-1
clone_size: few
j_call: TRBJ2-2
cdr3_nt: TGCGCCAGCATCATAGGGACTAGCGGGAGCCGGAACACCGGGGAGCTGTTTTTT
cdr3_aa: CASIIGTSGSRNTGELFF

d_call: .
v_call: TRBV4-1
clone_size: .
j_call: TRBJ1-5
cdr3_nt: TGCGCCAGCAGCCAAGAGGACAGATGGGTCAATCAGCCCCAGCATTTT
cdr3_aa: CASSQEDRWVNQPQHF

d_call: TRBD2
v_call: TRBV28
clone_size: .
j_call: TRBJ2-3
cdr3_nt: TGTGCCAGCAGTTTGGGACTAGCGGGCACAGATACGCAGTATTTT
cdr3_aa: CASSLGLAGTDTQYF

d_call: TRBD1
v_call: TRBV7-3
clone_size: .
j_call: TRBJ1-1
cdr3_nt: TGTGCCAGCGCTGAGGGGGCCGCCCAATTCAACACTGAAGCTTTCTTT
cdr3_aa: CASAEGAAQFNTEAFF

d_call: .
v_call: TRBV30
clone_size: .
j_call: TRBJ2-1
cdr3_nt: TGTGCCTGGAGTCTCGTCTTAGAGCAGTTCTTC
cdr3_aa: CAWSLVLEQFF

d_call: TRBD1
v_call: TRBV28
clone_size: .
j_call: TRBJ2-7
cdr3_nt: TGTGCCAGCAGTTTGCCGACAGGGGTCGGGTACTTC
cdr3_aa: CASSLPTGVGYF

d_call: TRBD1
v_call: TRBV5-4
clone_size: .
j_call: TRBJ2-5
cdr3_nt: TGTGCCAGCAGCTTCACAGGGGAAGAGACCCAGTACTTC
cdr3_aa: CASSFTGEETQYF

d_call: TRBD1
v_call: TRBV6-5
clone_size: .
j_call: TRBJ1-2
cdr3_nt: TGTGCCAGCAGACGGGACAGGGCGCAGGGCTACACCTTC
cdr3_aa: CASRRDRAQGYTF

d_call: .
v_call: TRBV7-8
clone_size: .
j_call: TRBJ1-1
cdr3_nt: TGTGCCAGCAGCTTAGGGGCCGAGGGCGGTTCTTTCTTT
cdr3_aa: CASSLGAEGGSFF

d_call: .
v_call: TRBV28
clone_size: .
j_call: TRBJ1-2
cdr3_nt: TGTGCCAGCAGAGGGGAACGGGACTCTTTCGGGGGCTACACCTTC
cdr3_aa: CASRGERDSFGGYTF

d_call: .
v_call: TRBV4-1
clone_size: .
j_call: TRBJ2-1
cdr3_nt: TGCGCCAGCAGCCTACAAGAGGGACTTCCCTTTAATGAGCAGTTCTTC
cdr3_aa: CASSLQEGLPFNEQFF

d_call: .
v_call: TRBV19
clone_size: .
j_call: TRBJ2-2
cdr3_nt: TGTGCCAGTTCGGATTGGGGGCAGGACACCGGGGAGCTGTTTTTT
cdr3_aa: CASSDWGQDTGELFF

d_call: TRBD1
v_call: TRBV30
clone_size: few
j_call: TRBJ1-6
cdr3_nt: TGTGCCTGGAGTGTACCACAGGGGAATTCACCCCTCCACTTT
cdr3_aa: CAWSVPQGNSPLHF

d_call: .
v_call: TRBV28
clone_size: .
j_call: TRBJ1-5
cdr3_nt: TGTGCCAGCAGTTTAGGGGGTTGGGGACTCTTGAATCAGCCCCAGCATTTT
cdr3_aa: CASSLGGWGLLNQPQHF

d_call: TRBD1
v_call: TRBV19
clone_size: .
j_call: TRBJ1-1
cdr3_nt: TGTGCCAGTAGTATGGCCACAGGGGTGGGAGCTTTCTTT
cdr3_aa: CASSMATGVGAFF

d_call: TRBD1
v_call: TRBV30
clone_size: .
j_call: TRBJ1-5
cdr3_nt: TGTGCCTGGAGTGTACAGGGGAGAGGGCCCCAGCATTTT
cdr3_aa: CAWSVQGRGPQHF

d_call: TRBD2
v_call: TRBV14
clone_size: .
j_call: TRBJ2-7
cdr3_nt: TGTGCCACCGGGGGGGATCCCAATGTGCGGGTCCATTCCTACGAGCAGTACTTC
cdr3_aa: CATGGDPNVRVHSYEQYF

d_call: .
v_call: TRBV9
clone_size: .
j_call: TRBJ2-1
cdr3_nt: TGTGCCAGCAGCGTAGACCAGGATAACCTCTACAATGAGCAGTTCTTC
cdr3_aa: CASSVDQDNLYNEQFF

d_call: TRBD2
v_call: TRBV19
clone_size: few
j_call: TRBJ2-7
cdr3_nt: TGTGCCAGTAAAGGGACTAGCGGTCCTTTAGCCTACGAGCAGTACTTC
cdr3_aa: CASKGTSGPLAYEQYF

d_call: .
v_call: TRBV19
clone_size: .
j_call: TRBJ1-5
cdr3_nt: TGTGCCAGTAGTATTGGGCGGGCAAATCAGCCCCAGCATTTT
cdr3_aa: CASSIGRANQPQHF

d_call: .
v_call: TRBV5-1
clone_size: .
j_call: TRBJ2-1
cdr3_nt: TGCGCCAGCAGCCTGCCTTTGGAGGGCCGGAGCTCCTACAATGAGCAGTTCTTC
cdr3_aa: CASSLPLEGRSSYNEQFF

d_call: TRBD2
v_call: TRBV20-1
clone_size: .
j_call: TRBJ2-7
cdr3_nt: TGCAGTGCTAGTGAGGGCGTGGTAGCGGGTTCGTTGGGGGACGAGCAGTACTTC
cdr3_aa: CSASEGVVAGSLGDEQYF

d_call: .
v_call: TRBV28
clone_size: once
j_call: TRBJ1-4
cdr3_nt: TGTGCCAGCTGGGGCTTAACTAATGAAAAACTGTTTTTT
cdr3_aa: CASWGLTNEKLFF

d_call: .
v_call: TRBV28
clone_size: .
j_call: TRBJ2-3
cdr3_nt: TGTGCCAGCAGTTTAGTGGAGGCCCTTGGGGATACGCAGTATTTT
cdr3_aa: CASSLVEALGDTQYF